Listed below are T cell receptor beta chains from one sample, sequenced in a study of early T cells in non-severe SARS-CoV-2 infection. In TCRdb, the 5' RACE reads were re-called with MiXCR into one record per CDR3 protein. There are 30,000 to 35,000 distinct CDR3 sequences in the sample; about 4.6% occur only once, and roughly an eighth lies in the top ten. The sample consisted of whole blood. These receptors were taken from an adult who was a healthcare worker with PCR-confirmed SARS-CoV-2 infection or an uninfected control (not recorded which). Both conserved end residues are part of each CDR3. A D gene is named only where the DNA matches it firmly. Some rows have no size entry. The others give once, few or many, or a class for an expanded clone.

j_call | v_call | clone_size | d_call | cdr3_nt | cdr3_aa
TRBJ2-3 | TRBV24-1 | many | NA | TGTGCCACCAGTGATTTGGCAGATACGCAGTATTTT | CATSDLADTQYF
TRBJ1-5 | TRBV6-6 | many | NA | TGTGCCAGCAGGAACTACAGGGATAGCAATCAGCCCCAGCATTTT | CASRNYRDSNQPQHF
TRBJ2-1 | TRBV11-2 | many | TRBD2 | TGTGCCAGCAGCTTGGGTTCTAGCGGGAGAAGTGAGCAGTTCTTC | CASSLGSSGRSEQFF
TRBJ1-2 | TRBV5-1 | many | TRBD1 | TGCGCCAGCAGCTTTGGACAGGCTAACTATGGCTACACCTTC | CASSFGQANYGYTF
TRBJ1-5 | TRBV6-1 | many | NA | TGTGCCAGCAGTGAAGCGCTGGCAGGGATGGCTCAGCCCCAGCATTTT | CASSEALAGMAQPQHF
TRBJ2-7 | TRBV27 | few | NA | TGTGCCAGCAGGTCAACAGGGACCTCCTACGAGCAGTACTTC | CASRSTGTSYEQYF
TRBJ2-7 | TRBV30 | many | NA | TGTGCCTGGAGTCTGCTTAAGACGAGTGAGCAGTACTTC | CAWSLLKTSEQYF
TRBJ2-5 | TRBV19 | many | TRBD2 | TGTGCCAGTAGTATCTCCCTAGCGGGAGGGTCCGCGTTGGCCCAGTACTTC | CASSISLAGGSALAQYF
TRBJ2-1 | TRBV10-3 | many | NA | TGTGCCATCAGTTGGGACGCCGCCTACAATGAGCAGTTCTTC | CAISWDAAYNEQFF
TRBJ1-1 | TRBV5-1 | few | NA | TGCGCCAGCAGCTTCCGGGTAACGGATGAAGCTTTCTTT | CASSFRVTDEAFF
TRBJ2-1 | TRBV7-9 | many | TRBD2 | TGTGCCAGCACCGACGGGGGGTTGGATGAGCAGTTCTTC | CASTDGGLDEQFF
TRBJ2-4 | TRBV6-1 | many | NA | TGTGCCAGCAGTGACCTCACCAAAAACATTCAGTACTTC | CASSDLTKNIQYF
TRBJ2-7 | TRBV7-9 | many | NA | TGTGCCAGCAGCCGCCCTGGGATCCCGGCCTACGAGCAGTACTTC | CASSRPGIPAYEQYF
TRBJ1-2 | TRBV7-8 | many | TRBD1 | TGTGCCAGCAGCTTAGATGTAGGGGGCGAGGTCTATGGCTACACCTTC | CASSLDVGGEVYGYTF
TRBJ2-5 | TRBV7-3 | many | NA | TGTGCCAGCAGCTTAAGTTTGGGGGAGACCCAGTACTTC | CASSLSLGETQYF
TRBJ1-2 | TRBV29-1 | few | NA | TGCAGCGTTAAAGATGGCTACACCTTC | CSVKDGYTF
TRBJ2-7 | TRBV11-2 | few | TRBD2 | TGTGCCAGCAGCTTCGGAGGAGCGGGAGCAACCTACGAGCAGTACTTC | CASSFGGAGATYEQYF
TRBJ1-2 | TRBV12-3/TRBV12-4 | many | NA | TGTGCCAGCAGTTTCGGGGGTGGCTACACCTTC | CASSFGGGYTF
TRBJ1-6 | TRBV27 | NA | NA | TGTGCCAGCAGTTCCTACAGGGATCCTACCTATAATTCACCCCTCCACTTT | CASSSYRDPTYNSPLHF
TRBJ1-4 | TRBV27 | few | NA | TGTGCCAGCAGTTCCTACAGGCGAAAAAATGAAAAACTGTTTTTT | CASSSYRRKNEKLFF
TRBJ2-2 | TRBV12-3/TRBV12-4 | many | NA | TGTGCCACCTCAGGGAGAGCGGCCCGGGAGCTGTTTTTT | CATSGRAARELFF
TRBJ1-1 | TRBV3-1 | many | TRBD1 | TGTGCCAGCAGCGACAGGGGAGGGACTGAAGCTTTCTTT | CASSDRGGTEAFF
TRBJ2-7 | TRBV11-2 | few | TRBD1 | TGTGCCAGCAGCCGCACGGACAGGCCCTACGAGCAGTACTTC | CASSRTDRPYEQYF
TRBJ2-7 | TRBV25-1 | many | NA | TGTGCCAGCAGTGAATTTGACGAGCAGTACTTC | CASSEFDEQYF
TRBJ2-2 | TRBV5-1 | many | NA | TGCGCCAGCAGCTTAGGGACCGTGAACACCGGGGAGCTGTTTTTT | CASSLGTVNTGELFF
TRBJ2-2 | TRBV20-1 | many | NA | TGCAGTGCTCTGATTCTAGAACCCACCGGGGAGCTGTTTTTT | CSALILEPTGELFF
TRBJ2-6 | TRBV21-1 | many | NA | TGTGCCACGTCACCTTGGAGGGACAGCACTGGGTCTGGGGCCAACGTCCTGACTTTC | CATSPWRDSTGSGANVLTF
TRBJ2-7 | TRBV12-3/TRBV12-4 | many | NA | TGTGCCAGCAGTTTAGGAGGGGGTACCTACGAGCAGTACTTC | CASSLGGGTYEQYF
TRBJ2-5 | TRBV29-1 | many | TRBD2 | TGCAGCGTTGAAACCCTAGCGGGGTACCAAGAGACCCAGTACTTC | CSVETLAGYQETQYF
TRBJ2-3 | TRBV2 | many | TRBD2 | TGTGCCAGCAGGTCGGGACTAGGGGTATCAGATACGCAGTATTTT | CASRSGLGVSDTQYF
TRBJ2-5 | TRBV9 | few | NA | TGTGCCAGCAGCGTAAGTCTAGCCGATAGAAACGGAGAGACCCAGTACTTC | CASSVSLADRNGETQYF
TRBJ2-7 | TRBV7-9 | NA | NA | TGTGCCAGCAGCTTAGACCGGGACCCCGACTCCTACGAGCAGTACTTC | CASSLDRDPDSYEQYF
TRBJ2-3 | TRBV28 | many | TRBD1 | TGTGCCAGCAGTTTAGTTCCAGGGGGTCACACAGATACGCAGTATTTT | CASSLVPGGHTDTQYF
TRBJ2-4 | TRBV10-3 | few | TRBD2 | TGTGCCATCAGCCCATCGACTAGCGGGGCTACCCGGGGCATTCAGTACTTC | CAISPSTSGATRGIQYF
TRBJ2-1 | TRBV7-8 | many | NA | TGTGCCAGCAGCACTCGACTCAGGTCAACCTTTCCCAATGAGCAGTTCTTC | CASSTRLRSTFPNEQFF
TRBJ2-1 | TRBV11-2 | few | NA | TGTGCCAGCAGCTTAGCGTCGGCAGCGGTTGAGCAGTTCTTC | CASSLASAAVEQFF
TRBJ1-4 | TRBV5-6 | many | NA | TGTGCCAGCACCGGTCGGGGCCCGACAGATGAAAAACTGTTTTTT | CASTGRGPTDEKLFF
TRBJ2-7 | TRBV7-8 | many | NA | TGTGCCAGCAGTCTTTCCGCGAAGAGGGTCCCATACGAGCAGTACTTC | CASSLSAKRVPYEQYF
TRBJ2-5 | TRBV7-7 | NA | NA | TGTGCCAGCAGCTTAGCGGGGCGCGAGACCCAGTACTTC | CASSLAGRETQYF
TRBJ1-3 | TRBV7-9 | NA | TRBD1 | TGTGCCAGCAGCCCCTTGACGGGACAGGGCCAATTCTCTGGAAACACCATATGTTTT | CASSPLTGQGQFSGNTICF
TRBJ2-3 | TRBV2 | few | NA | TGTGCCAGCAGTAGGGACGCCACAGATACGCAGTATTTT | CASSRDATDTQYF
TRBJ2-5 | TRBV12-5 | many | NA | TGTGCTAGTGGTTTGGGGATTGGGACCCAGTACTTC | CASGLGIGTQYF
TRBJ2-5 | TRBV7-7 | many | TRBD1 | TGTGCCAGCAGCCCCCGGGGACAGGGGCGAAGGGAGACCCAGTACTTC | CASSPRGQGRRETQYF
TRBJ1-5 | TRBV18 | many | NA | TGTGCCAGCTCACCAGGGGGCAAAGATCAGCCCCAGCATTTT | CASSPGGKDQPQHF
TRBJ2-3 | TRBV4-2 | many | TRBD2 | TGTGCCAGCAGCCGCCGACTAGCGGGGGGTACAAGTGGAGATACGCAGTATTTT | CASSRRLAGGTSGDTQYF
TRBJ2-1 | TRBV4-1 | few | TRBD1 | TGCGCCAGCAGCCTTGGACAGGGGCAGTTCTTC | CASSLGQGQFF
TRBJ2-6 | TRBV5-1 | many | NA | TGCGCCAGCATGGCGGGGTCTGGGGCCAACGTCCTGACTTTC | CASMAGSGANVLTF